This passage covers 2 T cell receptor beta chains from one sample sequenced in a study of response to subunit inactivated influenza vaccine. MiXCR, run by TCRdb on the RT-PCR reads, gives a single entry per CDR3 protein. The sample includes hundreds of thousands of distinct CDR3 sequences, roughly 14% seen only once; the top ten take 9.5% to 13%. The source material was PBMCs from blood, sampled about 12 days after vaccination. These receptors were obtained from a man aged 45-65 years who received an inactivated influenza vaccine.

V gene TRBV25-1 combines with J gene TRBJ1-2; TRBD1 is a possible D gene (5 bases). The CDR3 has 16 residues. V was trimmed by 3 bases and J by 5 bases, leaving 19 bases between them. Germline V lookup: CDR1 MGHDK, CDR2 SYGVNS. DNA for the CDR3: TGTGCCAGCAGTGACATCCAGGGTTTCGGCGAATATGGCTACACCTTC. Amino acid sequence: CASSDIQGFGEYGYTF.

This clonotype was observed a few times. This CDR3 is CASTSFGQTNAQETQYF. CDR3 DNA: TGTGCCAGCACCAGCTTTGGACAGACCAATGCACAAGAGACCCAGTACTTC. The chain is built from TRBV7-9 and TRBJ2-5; maybe TRBD1 (6 bases). The germline gives CDR1 SEHNR, CDR2 FQNEAQ (reference sequence). V lost 7 bases to trimming and J lost 2 bases, with 23 bases between them. This CDR3 has 17 residues. Drawing the rest from reference TRBV7-9 and TRBJ2-5, the complete variable domain is DTGVSQNPRHKITKRGQNVTFRCDPISEHNRLYWYRQTLGQGPEFLTYFQNEAQLEKSRLLSDRFSAERPKGSFSTLEIQRTEQGDSAMYLCASTSFGQTNAQETQYFGPGTRLLVL.